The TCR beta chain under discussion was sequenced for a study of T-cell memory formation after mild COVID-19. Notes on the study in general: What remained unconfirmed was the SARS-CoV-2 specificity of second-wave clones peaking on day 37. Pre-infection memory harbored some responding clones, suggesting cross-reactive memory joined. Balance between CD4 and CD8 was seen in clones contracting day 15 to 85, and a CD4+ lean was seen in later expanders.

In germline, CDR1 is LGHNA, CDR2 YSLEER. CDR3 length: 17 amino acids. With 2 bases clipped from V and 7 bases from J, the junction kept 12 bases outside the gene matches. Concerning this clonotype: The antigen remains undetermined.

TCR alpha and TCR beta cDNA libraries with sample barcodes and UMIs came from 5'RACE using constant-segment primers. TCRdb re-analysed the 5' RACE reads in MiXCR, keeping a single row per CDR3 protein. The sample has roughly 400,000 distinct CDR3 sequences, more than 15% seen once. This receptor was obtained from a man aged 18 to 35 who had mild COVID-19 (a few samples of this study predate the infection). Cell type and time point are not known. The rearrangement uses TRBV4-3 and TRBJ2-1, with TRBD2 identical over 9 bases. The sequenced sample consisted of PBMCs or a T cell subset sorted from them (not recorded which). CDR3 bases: TGCGCCAGCAGCCAACCCCCCCGGGGAGCGGGGGGAAATGAGCAGTTCTTC. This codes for CASSQPPRGAGGNEQFF.